This T cell receptor beta chain originates from a study of regulatory T cells in long-lasting Graves disease. Researchers made TCR beta libraries by using iRepertoire HTBI primers and running Arm-PCR on CDR3 regions. In TCRdb, the multiplex PCR reads were re-called with MiXCR into one record per CDR3 protein. The data contain over 650,000 distinct CDR3 sequences, approximately 31% of them singletons. The time point here: persistent/refractory GD, antithyroid drugs over 5 years with positive TRAb. Researchers made the TCR library from RNA that was extracted from PBMCs. The sequencing here drew on peripheral blood mononuclear cells (PBMCs), taken when the disease was refractory, from a patient treated with antithyroid drugs. The clonotype originates from a female donor with Graves disease.

The CDR3 coding sequence is TGTGCCAGTAGTATAAAGGTTGGCGGCTTTCAACAGCCCCAGCATTTT. Protein: CASSIKVGGFQQPQHF. The V and J genes are TRBV19 and TRBJ1-5, with unresolved D. The CDR3 contains 16 residues. Germline lookup yields CDR1 LNHDA and CDR2 SQIVND (reference sequence). Trimming removed 2 bases at V and 7 bases at J, with 18 bases between.